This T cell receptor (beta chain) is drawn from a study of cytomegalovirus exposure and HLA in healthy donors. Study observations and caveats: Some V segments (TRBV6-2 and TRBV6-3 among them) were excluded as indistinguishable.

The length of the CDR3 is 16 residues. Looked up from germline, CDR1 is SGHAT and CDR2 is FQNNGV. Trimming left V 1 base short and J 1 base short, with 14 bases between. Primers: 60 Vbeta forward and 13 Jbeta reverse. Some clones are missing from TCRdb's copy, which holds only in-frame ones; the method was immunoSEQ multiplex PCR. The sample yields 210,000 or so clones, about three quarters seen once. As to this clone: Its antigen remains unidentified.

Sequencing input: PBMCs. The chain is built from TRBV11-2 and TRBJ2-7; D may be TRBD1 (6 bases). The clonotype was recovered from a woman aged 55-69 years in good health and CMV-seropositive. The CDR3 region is CASSLGGWGRSYEQYF. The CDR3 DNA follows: TGTGCCAGCAGCTTAGGAGGGTGGGGGCGTTCCTACGAGCAGTACTTC.